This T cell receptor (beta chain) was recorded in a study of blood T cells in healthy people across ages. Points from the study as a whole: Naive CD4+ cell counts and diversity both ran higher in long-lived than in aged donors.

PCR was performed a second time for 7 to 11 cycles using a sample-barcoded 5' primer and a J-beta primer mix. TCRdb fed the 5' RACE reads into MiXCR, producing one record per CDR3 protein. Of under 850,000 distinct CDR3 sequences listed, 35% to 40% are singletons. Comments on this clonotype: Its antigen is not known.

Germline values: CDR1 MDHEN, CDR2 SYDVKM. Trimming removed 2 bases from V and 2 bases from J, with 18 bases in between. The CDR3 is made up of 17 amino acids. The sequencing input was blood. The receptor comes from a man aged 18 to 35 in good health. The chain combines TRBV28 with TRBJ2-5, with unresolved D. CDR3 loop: CASSLGWSGVIQETQYF. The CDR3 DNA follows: TGTGCCAGCAGTTTAGGGTGGAGTGGGGTCATTCAAGAGACCCAGTACTTC.